Below, 19 T cell receptor beta chains from the same sample are listed, as sequenced in a study of blood T cells in healthy people across ages. A second about 6 to 12 cycle PCR used barcoded and J-beta primers. TCRdb re-called the 5' RACE reads with MiXCR, one entry per CDR3 protein. The sample consists of hundreds of thousands of distinct CDR3 sequences, roughly 25% of them appearing once. In addition, the sample was reused for a study of T cells of mothers and their children.

Sequenced input: blood. These receptors all stem from a boy aged 5-17 years in good health.

A remark on this clonotype: A junction boundary mismatches the germline segment, possibly from a read error. This chain joins TRBV29-1 and TRBJ2-5; TRBD2 aligns across 8 bases. The CDR3 spans 13 residues. CDR1 is SQVTM and CDR2 is ANQGSEA in the germline V gene. The CDR3 loop is CSVETAGVEAQYF. CDR3 sequence (DNA): TGCAGCGTTGAAACAGCGGGAGTAGAGGCCCAGTACTTC.

This chain connects TRBV12-3 or TRBV12-4 to TRBJ2-3, with a weak D call TRBD2 (6 bases). CDR3 length: 13 amino acids. V was cut by 11 bases and J by 2 bases, with 14 bases left in between. CDR3 sequence: CAVPSGVTDTQYF. The CDR3 nucleotides are TGTGCCGTACCCTCGGGGGTCACAGATACGCAGTATTTT.

This chain links TRBV5-1 with TRBJ2-5; 11 bases fit TRBD1. CDR3 length equals 15 residues. The V gene end was trimmed by 4 bases and the J gene end by 5 bases; junction bases not matched to a gene: 7. Germline V CDR1 and CDR2: SGHRS, YFSETQ. The CDR3 nucleotides read TGCGCCAGCAGCCAAGGGACAGGGGGAGGGGAGACCCAGTACTTC. Protein: CASSQGTGGGETQYF.

This clonotype was seen a handful of times. The chain recombines TRBV29-1 with TRBJ2-7; weak D call: TRBD2 (6 bases). CDR3 length: 11 residues. The germline V and J ends were trimmed by 6 bases and 4 bases, with 10 bases remaining between them. The germline V gene encodes CDR1 SQVTM and CDR2 ANQGSEA. The CDR3 sequence: CSVYREYEQYF. The DNA of the CDR3 is TGCAGCGTATACCGGGAGTACGAGCAGTACTTC.

The chain recombines TRBV4-1 with TRBJ1-5; no firm D call. Looked up from germline, CDR1 is MGHRA and CDR2 is YSYEKL. The CDR3 has 13 residues. Trimming took off 0 bases at V and 5 bases at J, with 5 bases between the two ends. The CDR3 reads CASSQERDQPQHF. CDR3 DNA sequence: TGCGCCAGCAGCCAAGAGAGGGATCAGCCCCAGCATTTT.

The chain links TRBV5-1 to TRBJ2-1; a weak D match, TRBD1 (5 bases). The germline V and J ends were trimmed by 5 bases and 3 bases, with 15 bases remaining between them. Germline V gene lookup returns CDR1 SGHRS and CDR2 YFSETQ. The CDR3 consists of 15 residues. The CDR3, as DNA: TGCGCCAGCAGATCTAGGACGGACAACTACAATGAGCAGTTCTTC. Its translation is CASRSRTDNYNEQFF.

The sample holds a few counts of this clonotype. V usage is TRBV28 and J usage is TRBJ2-5; possibly TRBD2 for D (6 bases). V was shortened by 7 bases and J by 5 bases, with 14 bases between the two germline ends. This CDR3 has 13 residues. Germline assignment: CDR1 MDHEN and CDR2 SYDVKM. The CDR3 coding sequence is TGTGCCAGCAATGACCGGGCGGGGGAGACCCAGTACTTC. Residues: CASNDRAGETQYF.

The chain joins TRBV7-2 to TRBJ1-2; possibly TRBD1 for D (6 bases). Trimming stripped 5 bases from V and 6 bases from J, with 19 bases between. This CDR3 has 15 residues. Germline CDR1 reads SGHTA; CDR2 reads FQGNSA. The CDR3 spells CASSPGTFGFDGYTF. In DNA form, the CDR3 reads TGTGCCAGCAGCCCAGGGACATTCGGATTCGATGGCTACACCTTC.

The V and J genes are TRBV4-1 and TRBJ2-3; 9 bases are a match to TRBD2. CDR1 is MGHRA, CDR2 YSYEKL, per germline. This CDR3 has 17 amino acids. V was clipped by 3 bases and J by 1 base; unmatched bases: 8. CDR3 DNA sequence: TGCGCCAGCAGCCACCGCGGGAGGGACATAGGCACAGATACGCAGTATTTT. Residues: CASSHRGRDIGTDTQYF.

This clonotype was seen a few times. The chain joins TRBV20-1 to TRBJ2-3, with D possibly TRBD2 on 7 matching bases. Trimming left V 6 bases short and J 1 base short, with 17 bases between. This CDR3 has 15 residues. Germline V CDR1 and CDR2: DFQATT, SNEGSKA (reference sequence). The CDR3, as DNA: TGCAGTGCCACGGTGGGGGGGGCAGGCACAGATACGCAGTATTTT. Amino acid sequence: CSATVGGAGTDTQYF.

This CDR3 reads CASSPLAGGLAETQYF. DNA for the CDR3: TGTGCCAGCAGCCCGCTAGCGGGGGGACTGGCTGAGACCCAGTACTTC. J is TRBJ2-5 and V is TRBV7-2; TRBD2 matches at 11 bases. CDR1 and CDR2 (germline): SGHTA, FQGNSA. V dropped 5 bases and J dropped 5; count of bases not matched to a gene: 10. The CDR3 is 16 amino acids.

The chain links TRBV12-3 or TRBV12-4 to TRBJ1-1, with a tentative D call TRBD1 (6 bases). The CDR3 is made up of 15 amino acids. With 2 bases removed from V and 3 bases from J, the gap between germline ends came to 13 bases. The CDR3 region is CASSLTGLTDTEAFF. The CDR3 DNA follows: TGTGCCAGCAGTTTAACAGGGTTGACGGACACTGAAGCTTTCTTT.

This clonotype has only a few counts. This chain connects TRBV4-1 to TRBJ2-5; unclear D gene. The CDR3 has 14 residues. Germline-derived CDR1 and CDR2 are MGHRA and YSYEKL. The ends were cut back, 1 base at V and 4 bases at J, with 10 bases in the middle. CDR3: CASSQAGMLETQYF. The CDR3 DNA follows: TGCGCCAGCAGCCAAGCTGGAATGTTAGAGACCCAGTACTTC.

This sequence joins TRBV29-1 and TRBJ1-1, with a tentative D call TRBD1 (5 bases). The length of the CDR3 is 15 residues. V was clipped by 4 bases and J by 4 bases, with 19 bases between them. Germline CDR1 SQVTM, CDR2 ANQGSEA. The CDR3 coding sequence is TGCAGCGTTGTCCTGCAGGGAGCAAGGGGCACTGAAGCTTTCTTT. Its protein is CSVVLQGARGTEAFF.

The chain has TRBV6-5 and TRBJ2-1; TRBD2 matches 8 bases. From germline, CDR1 is MNHEY and CDR2 SVGAGI. This CDR3 contains 15 residues. With 2 bases clipped from V and 5 bases from J, the junction kept 5 bases outside the gene matches. CDR3 in amino acids: CASSYGAGGNNEQFF. CDR3 coding DNA: TGTGCCAGCAGTTACGGTGCGGGAGGTAACAATGAGCAGTTCTTC.

The chain couples TRBV6-6 to TRBJ2-5; TRBD1 matches at 7 bases. CDR3 length: 16 residues. The germline CDR1 and CDR2 sequences are MNHNY and SVGAGI (reference sequence). Losses at the gene ends were 0 bases for V and 5 bases for J; bases not matched to a gene: 9. CDR3 loop: CASSYSGTVVSETQYF. The CDR3 DNA is TGTGCCAGCAGTTACTCCGGGACAGTAGTGTCGGAGACCCAGTACTTC.

This clonotype has just a few counts. The rearrangement joins TRBV19 to TRBJ2-3; a possible D gene is TRBD2 (6 bases). The V and J ends lost 4 bases and 4 bases respectively, with 15 bases between them. Germline V CDR1 and CDR2: LNHDA, SQIVND (reference sequence). The CDR3 length is 15 residues. CDR3 amino acids: CASSTGLSGPDTQYF. CDR3 bases: TGTGCCAGTAGTACCGGACTAAGTGGCCCAGATACGCAGTATTTT.

This chain connects TRBV29-1 to TRBJ2-1, with D maybe TRBD1 (5 bases). This CDR3 spans 14 amino acids. Looked up from germline, CDR1 is SQVTM and CDR2 is ANQGSEA. The germline V and J ends were trimmed by 2 bases and 2 bases, with 10 bases remaining between them. The CDR3 DNA reads as TGCAGCGTTGAAATAGGGGCAGCCTACAATGAGCAGTTCTTC. Amino acid sequence: CSVEIGAAYNEQFF.

This chain links TRBV11-2 with TRBJ2-3; 8 nucleotides align to TRBD2. The V gene's germline CDR1 is SGHAT and CDR2 FQNNGV. V shed 1 base and J 1 base; nucleotides not matched to a gene: 7. The CDR3 is 17 amino acids. In nucleotides, the CDR3 is TGTGCCAGCAGCTTAGGAGGGCTAGCGGGCGGCACAGATACGCAGTATTTT. Residues: CASSLGGLAGGTDTQYF.